This T cell receptor beta chain was found in a study of T-cell reconstitution after alpha-beta-depleted transplantation in children (dated by TCRdb to 2015 to 2016). About the full investigation: Using TCR repertoire profiling, the study quantitatively followed how T-cell immune reconstitution unfolded in children after TCRalphabeta/CD19-depleted allogeneic hematopoietic cell transplantation.

Per the publication, the treatment or condition label means: allogeneic hematopoietic cell transplantation with graft depleted of TCRalphabeta T cells and CD19 B cells. The children who served as transplant recipients had been given grafts of TCRalphabeta/CD19-depleted allogeneic hematopoietic cells. Library construction relied on PCR. The data were produced on an Illumina HiSeq 2500. TCR library preparation used molecular barcoding, with unique molecular identifiers applied to normalize quantification of the TCRbeta repertoire. Using fastp trimming at Q25 and MiXCR clonotype assembly, TCRdb reanalyzed the public sequencing data and kept in-frame beta chains. CDR3 protein duplicates are merged, each entry listing the most common genes and DNA. The sample contains about 980,000 distinct CDR3 sequences, around 30% of them found a single time. The ten top clones hold roughly 30% of the sample. This clonotype appeared many times. What antigen it recognizes has not been identified. There are no base qualities to consult, and no much larger clone falls within one base.

The CDR3 sequence holds 13 residues, the cysteine and phenylalanine included. The retained sequence is limited to the CDR3, 39 bases, with the frame set at the first base. The junction shows trimming of 8 bases on V and 5 bases on J, plus 13 bases between the germline ends. CDR1 and CDR2 are drawn from the germline V gene: SNHLY, FYNNEI. Results and caveats for the whole study, not just this receptor: In some patients, high TCRbeta diversity at day 60 was attributed to recipient T cells and intrathymic progenitors that had survived conditioning. Over subsequent months, a decline in hyperexpanded clone frequencies was noted, and after one year, T-cell counts and TCRbeta diversity were mostly ascribed to newly produced T cells. The apparently early recovery of alphabetaT-cell counts about two months after transplant reportedly depended on only several hundred rapidly expanded clones that came from non-depleted graft cells.

The sequence was obtained from a boy in the first two years of life who had a stem cell transplant for SCID, so the T cells may come from the graft donor. This specimen was PBMCs, mostly from graft donor cells, taken 360 days after TCRalphabeta/CD19-depleted stem cell transplant. This chain is built from TRBV2 and TRBJ2-1; the D gene is tentatively TRBD1 or TRBD2, each matching 6 bases. The nucleotides read TGTGCCAGCGGGACACGCGGGGACAATGAGCAGTTCTTC. Translated, this is CASGTRGDNEQFF.